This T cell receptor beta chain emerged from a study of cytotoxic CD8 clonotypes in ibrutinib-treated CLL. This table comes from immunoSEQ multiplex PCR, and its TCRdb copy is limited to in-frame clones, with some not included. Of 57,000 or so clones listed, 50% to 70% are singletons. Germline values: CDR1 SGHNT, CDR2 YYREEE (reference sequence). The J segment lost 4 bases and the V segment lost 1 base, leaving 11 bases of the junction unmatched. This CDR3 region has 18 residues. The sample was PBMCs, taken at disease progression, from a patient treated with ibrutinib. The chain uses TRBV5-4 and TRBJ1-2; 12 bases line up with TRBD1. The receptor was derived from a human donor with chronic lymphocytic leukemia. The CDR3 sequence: CASSLFTGTGGFGYGYTF. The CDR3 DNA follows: TGTGCCAGCAGCTTGTTTACTGGGACAGGGGGCTTCGGCTATGGCTACACCTTC.